The present T cell receptor beta chain was sequenced within a study of T cell changes during pregnancy in multiple sclerosis. V dropped 4 bases and J dropped 2; count of bases not matched to a gene: 9. Germline CDR1 SGHRS, CDR2 YFSETQ. The CDR3 is 16 residues long. TCRdb's copy holds only in-frame clones and misses some; the assay was immunoSEQ multiplex PCR. The profile covers around 31,000 clones, with about 92% appearing a single time and around 0.43% taken by the ten largest. This chain joins TRBV5-1 and TRBJ2-1; 7 bases line up with TRBD2. The source material was CD4+ T cells from peripheral blood mononuclear cells, sampled in the second trimester of pregnancy. The sequence derives from a female donor with multiple sclerosis, enrolled in a pregnancy study. Written as DNA, the CDR3 is TGCGCCAGCAGCCGCACCTGGAGCGGGGCCTACAATGAGCAGTTCTTC. Amino acid sequence: CASSRTWSGAYNEQFF.